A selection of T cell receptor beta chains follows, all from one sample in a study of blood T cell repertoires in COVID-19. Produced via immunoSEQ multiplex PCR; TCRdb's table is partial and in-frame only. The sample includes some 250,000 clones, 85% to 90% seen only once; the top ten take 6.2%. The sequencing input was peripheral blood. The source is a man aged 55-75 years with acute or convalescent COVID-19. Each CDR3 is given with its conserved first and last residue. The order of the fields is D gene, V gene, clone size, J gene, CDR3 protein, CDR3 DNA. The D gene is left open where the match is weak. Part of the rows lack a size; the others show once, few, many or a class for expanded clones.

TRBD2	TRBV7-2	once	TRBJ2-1	CASSPVGGSSYNEQFF	TGTGCCAGCAGCCCAGTCGGGGGGAGCTCCTACAATGAGCAGTTCTTC
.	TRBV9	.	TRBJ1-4	CASSVAGINEKLFF	TGTGCCAGCAGCGTAGCAGGGATTAATGAAAAACTGTTTTTT
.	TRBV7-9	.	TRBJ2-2	CASSRDGGGNTGELFF	TGTGCCAGCAGCCGGGATGGAGGAGGGAACACCGGGGAGCTGTTTTTT
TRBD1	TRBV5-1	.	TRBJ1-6	CASSLRPPDRQGAFTLHF	TGCGCCAGCAGCTTGCGGCCCCCAGATCGACAGGGGGCTTTCACCCTCCACTTT
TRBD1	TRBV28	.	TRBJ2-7	CASSSPGQPYEQYF	TGTGCCAGCAGTTCCCCGGGACAGCCTTACGAGCAGTACTTC
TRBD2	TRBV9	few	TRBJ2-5	CASSVAASGRETQYF	TGTGCCAGCAGCGTAGCTGCTAGCGGAAGAGAGACCCAGTACTTC
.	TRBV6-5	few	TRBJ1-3	CASRRLGAGRNTIYF	TGTGCCAGCAGGAGACTGGGGGCAGGAAGAAACACCATATATTTT
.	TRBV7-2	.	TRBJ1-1	CASSLGPGMNTEAFF	TGTGCCAGCAGCTTAGGTCCGGGAATGAACACTGAAGCTTTCTTT
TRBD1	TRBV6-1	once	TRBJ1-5	CASSDRDRYQPQHF	TGTGCCAGCAGTGACCGGGACAGATATCAGCCCCAGCATTTT
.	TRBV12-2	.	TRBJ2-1	CASRLGLAGDEQFF	TGTGCAAGTCGCTTAGGATTAGCGGGAGATGAGCAGTTCTTC
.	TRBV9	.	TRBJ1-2	CASSAYGLYGYTF	TGTGCCAGCAGCGCCTACGGACTCTATGGCTACACCTTC
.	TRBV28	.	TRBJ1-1	CASSTGPTEAFF	TGTGCCAGCAGCACAGGCCCCACTGAAGCTTTCTTT
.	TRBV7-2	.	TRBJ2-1	CASSLGGTQFF	TGTGCCAGCAGCTTAGGCGGGACTCAGTTCTTC
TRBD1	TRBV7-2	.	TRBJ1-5	CASSSPLGTGGYQPQHF	TGTGCCAGCAGCTCCCCGCTCGGGACAGGAGGGTATCAGCCCCAGCATTTT
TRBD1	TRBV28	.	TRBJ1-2	CASSPDRALYYGYTF	TGTGCCAGCAGTCCAGACAGGGCCCTCTACTATGGCTACACCTTC
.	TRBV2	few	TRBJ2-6	CASRDPFGQSGANVLTF	TGTGCCAGCAGGGACCCGTTCGGACAGTCTGGGGCCAACGTCCTGACTTTC